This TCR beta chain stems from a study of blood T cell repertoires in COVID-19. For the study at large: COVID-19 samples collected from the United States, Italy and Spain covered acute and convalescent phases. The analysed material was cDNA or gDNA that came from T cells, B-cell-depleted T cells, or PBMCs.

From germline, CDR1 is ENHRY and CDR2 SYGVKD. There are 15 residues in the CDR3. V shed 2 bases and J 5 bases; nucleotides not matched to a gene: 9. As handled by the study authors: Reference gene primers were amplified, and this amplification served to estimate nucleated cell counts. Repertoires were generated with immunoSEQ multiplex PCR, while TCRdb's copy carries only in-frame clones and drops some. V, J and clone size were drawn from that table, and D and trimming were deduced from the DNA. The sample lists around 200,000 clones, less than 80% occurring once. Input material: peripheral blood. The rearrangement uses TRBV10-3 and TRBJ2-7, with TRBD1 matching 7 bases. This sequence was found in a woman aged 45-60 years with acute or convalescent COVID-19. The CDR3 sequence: CAISESTGVRHEQYF. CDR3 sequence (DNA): TGTGCCATCAGTGAGAGCACAGGGGTCAGGCACGAGCAGTACTTC.